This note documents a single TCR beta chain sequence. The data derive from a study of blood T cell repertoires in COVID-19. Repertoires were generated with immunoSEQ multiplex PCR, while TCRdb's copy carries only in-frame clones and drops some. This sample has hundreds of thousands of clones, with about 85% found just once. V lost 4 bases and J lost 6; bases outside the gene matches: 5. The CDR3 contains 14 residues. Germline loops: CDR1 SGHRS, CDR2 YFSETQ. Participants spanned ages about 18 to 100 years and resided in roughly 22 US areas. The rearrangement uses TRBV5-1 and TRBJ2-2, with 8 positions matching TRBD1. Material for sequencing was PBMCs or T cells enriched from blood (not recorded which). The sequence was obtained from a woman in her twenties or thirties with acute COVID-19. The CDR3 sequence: CASSLQGDAGELFF. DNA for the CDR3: TGCGCCAGCAGCCTACAGGGGGATGCCGGGGAGCTGTTTTTT.